A single sample gave rise to the 16 T cell receptor beta chains below, sequenced in a study of blood T cells in healthy people across ages. A sample-barcoded 5' primer and a J-beta primer mix were used in a second PCR of about 7 to 12 cycles. Using its own MiXCR run on the 5' RACE reads, TCRdb lists one record per CDR3 protein. This sample has some 640,000 distinct CDR3 sequences, with approximately 30% found just once. Sequenced input: blood. The receptor set was obtained from a woman of 80 years or more in good health.

This chain joins TRBV6-5 and TRBJ1-1; TRBD1 matches 9 bases. V shed 2 bases and J 3 bases; nucleotides not matched to a gene: 7. Germline assignment: CDR1 MNHEY and CDR2 SVGAGI. This CDR3 contains 16 residues. CDR3 DNA: TGTGCCAGCAGTTACCCTAACGGGACAGGGCACACTGAAGCTTTCTTT. It encodes CASSYPNGTGHTEAFF.

This clonotype was observed at least ten times. This chain links TRBV5-5 with TRBJ2-7, with D uncertain. This CDR3 has 13 residues. CDR1 SGHKS and CDR2 YYEKEE come from the germline V gene (reference sequence). V lost 1 base, J lost 6 bases, and 11 bases lay in between. CDR3: CASSLHPDSEQYF. In DNA, the CDR3 is TGTGCCAGCAGCTTGCATCCCGATAGCGAGCAGTACTTC.

The rearrangement uses TRBV7-8 and TRBJ2-2; 7 bases line up with TRBD2. V was clipped by 8 bases and J by 5 bases; unmatched bases: 14. The CDR3 is made up of 16 amino acids. Germline V gene lookup returns CDR1 SGHVS and CDR2 FQNEAQ. CDR3 DNA: TGTGCCAGCGGACCAAGGTCGAGCGGGGCAACCGGGGAGCTGTTTTTT. It is translated as CASGPRSSGATGELFF. Drawing the rest from reference TRBV7-8 and TRBJ2-2, the complete variable domain is GAGVSQSPRYKVAKRGQDVALRCDPISGHVSLFWYQQALGQGPEFLTYFQNEAQLDKSGLPSDRFFAERPEGSVSTLKIQRTQQEDSAVYLCASGPRSSGATGELFFGEGSRLTVL.

This clonotype was recorded a few times. The chain joins TRBV18 to TRBJ1-6; D ambiguous. This CDR3 is built from 14 residues. V shed 2 bases and J shed 10 bases, with 12 bases lying between them. CDR1 is KGHSH, CDR2 LQKENI, per germline. DNA of the CDR3: TGTGCCAGCTCACCAATGGGTTGGAACTCACCCCTCCACTTT. Translation: CASSPMGWNSPLHF.

This clonotype appeared many times. The rearrangement links TRBV2 to TRBJ2-6; 8 bases map to TRBD1. This CDR3 is built from 18 residues. V lost 5 bases to trimming and J lost 0 bases; unmatched junction nucleotides: 9. The V gene's germline CDR1 is SNHLY and CDR2 FYNNEI. The CDR3 loop reads CASSLGQATSSGANVLTF. The CDR3 nucleotides read TGTGCCAGCAGTTTGGGACAGGCGACTTCCTCTGGGGCCAACGTCCTGACTTTC.

About this clonotype itself: A much more abundant neighbour one base away suggests this may be a read error. The CDR3 coding sequence is TGTGCCACCAGCAGAAGGACTACATCCTGCGATACGCAGTATTTT. As protein: CATSRRTTSCDTQYF. The chain recombines TRBV15 with TRBJ2-3, with D possibly being TRBD2 (6 bases). Per germline, CDR1 LNHNV and CDR2 YYDKDF (reference sequence). This CDR3 comprises 15 residues. Trimming left V 2 bases short and J 6 bases short, with 15 bases between.

This clonotype was recorded many times. The CDR3 DNA is TGTGCCAGCAGTGAAGTGCAGGGTATCGATGAGCAGTTCTTC. This encodes CASSEVQGIDEQFF. The chain recombines TRBV25-1 with TRBJ2-1; TRBD1 might be the D (5 bases). Germline V lookup: CDR1 MGHDK, CDR2 SYGVNS. V lost 2 bases, J lost 8 bases, and 13 bases lay in between. The CDR3 extends over 14 amino acids.

This clonotype was seen repeatedly, ten times or more. The chain's CDR3 is CSARGLPGLAGAPPFDTQYF. The CDR3, as DNA: TGCAGTGCTAGGGGGCTTCCGGGACTAGCGGGGGCCCCCCCCTTTGATACGCAGTATTTT. The V call is TRBV20-1, the J call TRBJ2-3; 14 bases match TRBD2. V gave up 3 bases and J gave up 6 bases; unmatched junction bases: 20. This CDR3 contains 20 residues. From germline, CDR1 is DFQATT and CDR2 SNEGSKA (reference sequence).

The CDR3 loop reads CSAFDRAGDNEQFF. CDR3 nucleotides: TGCAGTGCTTTCGACAGGGCTGGGGACAATGAGCAGTTCTTC. V usage is TRBV20-1 and J usage is TRBJ2-1, with 7 nucleotides matching TRBD1. The CDR3 covers 14 residues. In germline, CDR1 is DFQATT, CDR2 SNEGSKA (reference sequence). V was clipped by 5 bases and J by 5 bases; unmatched bases: 9.

For this clonotype: Since a much larger clone is just one base distant, this may be a read error. V usage is TRBV12-3 or TRBV12-4 and J usage is TRBJ1-5, with D unclear. This CDR3 contains 14 residues. V was trimmed by 3 bases and J by 7 bases, leaving 13 bases between them. CDR3 region: CASSFKPTWQPQHF. CDR3 coding DNA: TGTGCCAGCAGTTTCAAACCCACATGGCAGCCCCAGCATTTT.

Ten or more counts support this clonotype. The chain has TRBV6-6 and TRBJ2-5; the D call may be TRBD1 or TRBD2 (6 bases each). Germline CDR1 MNHNY, CDR2 SVGAGI (reference sequence). The CDR3 runs 18 residues. V was shortened by 2 bases and J by 4 bases, with 23 bases between the two germline ends. DNA for the CDR3: TGTGCCAGCAGTTACCCACGGGGGCAGGGTGGTAATCTAGAGACCCAGTACTTC. Its protein product is CASSYPRGQGGNLETQYF.

On this clonotype itself: This clone may be a read error of a much larger clone one base away. The CDR3 region has the DNA TGTGCCAGCAGCCCGGAGGGAGTCGGTTACGAGCAGTACTTC. Translation: CASSPEGVGYEQYF. J is TRBJ2-7 and V is TRBV5-6, with D maybe TRBD2 (6 bases). CDR3 length: 14 amino acids. Trimming took off 4 bases at V and 4 bases at J, with 15 bases between the two ends. Germline values: CDR1 SGHDT, CDR2 YYEEEE.

The chain uses TRBV29-1 and TRBJ2-1; a weak D match, TRBD1 (5 bases). The CDR3 extends over 11 amino acids. Germline V gene data show CDR1 as SQVTM and CDR2 as ANQGSEA. V lost 8 bases to trimming and J lost 7 bases, with 12 bases between them. CDR3 amino acids: CSWAGKNEQFF. CDR3 nucleotide sequence: TGCAGCTGGGCAGGGAAGAATGAGCAGTTCTTC.

This clonotype was recorded many times. The chain has TRBV12-3 or TRBV12-4 and TRBJ1-2; TRBD1 matches at 7 bases. The length of the CDR3 is 13 residues. Trimming cost V 5 bases and J 4 bases; bases outside gene matches: 4. The CDR3 DNA reads as TGTGCCAGCAGTACACAGGGGAGCTATGGCTACACCTTC. Its protein is CASSTQGSYGYTF.

The chain's CDR3 is CASSLDRTGNTIYF. The CDR3 DNA sequence: TGTGCCAGCAGCTTGGACCGGACTGGAAACACCATATATTTT. The V and J genes are TRBV5-5 and TRBJ1-3, with D unresolved. Between the trimmed V and J ends, which lost 0 bases and 2 bases, there was a span of 6 bases. Per the germline V gene, CDR1 is SGHKS and CDR2 is YYEKEE (reference sequence). CDR3 length equals 14 residues.

The chain is built from TRBV20-1 and TRBJ2-1, with 12 positions matching TRBD2. Germline V gene lookup returns CDR1 DFQATT and CDR2 SNEGSKA (reference sequence). This CDR3 spans 17 amino acids. J was trimmed by 7 bases and V by 1 base; bases with no gene match: 11. CDR3 in amino acids: CSARGLAGGLGGNEQFF. The CDR3 DNA sequence: TGCAGTGCTAGAGGGCTAGCGGGAGGGTTGGGGGGTAATGAGCAGTTCTTC.